This T cell receptor (beta chain) came from a study of kidney transplant recipient with SARS-CoV-2 infection. The trim removed 0 bases at V and 5 bases at J, leaving 4 bases unmatched. Germline V gene lookup returns CDR1 MNHEY and CDR2 SVGEGT. The CDR3 loop spans 15 amino acids. TCRdb processed the reads anew with MiXCR; each CDR3 protein has one entry. Seen here are roughly 230,000 distinct CDR3 sequences, under 30% observed once, and the top ten hold roughly 7%. This clonotype was recorded many times. The TCR sequence derives from a male patient in his thirties who had COVID-19 and was a kidney transplant recipient. The graft donor may be the source of some T cells. Material: a blood sample, obtained at baseline and between days 110 and 120 from a kidney transplant recipient. The chain carries TRBV6-2 or TRBV6-3 and TRBJ2-5, with 9 bases matching TRBD2. The DNA of the CDR3 is TGTGCCAGCAGTTACTCGATTAGCGGGAGTGAGACCCAGTACTTC. Protein product: CASSYSISGSETQYF.